The rows below give T cell receptor beta chains drawn from one sample of a study of blood T cell repertoires in COVID-19. Repertoires were generated with immunoSEQ multiplex PCR, while TCRdb's copy carries only in-frame clones and drops some. The data show fewer than 200,000 clones, with 84% seen just once and approximately 7.3% held by the top ten. Sequencing was done on a sample of peripheral blood. All receptors come from a human donor in a cohort sampled during active COVID-19. The CDR3 runs from the conserved cysteine through the conserved F or W. The D gene is left open where the match is weak. Size values are once, few and many counts, or a class for expanded clones, and some rows have none.

clone_size d_call cdr3_length j_call v_call cdr3_nt cdr3_aa
NA NA 14 TRBJ1-4 TRBV19 TGTGCCAGTAGTCGGACAGCTGAGGGTGAAAAACTGTTTTTT CASSRTAEGEKLFF
once NA 12 TRBJ1-2 TRBV6-1 TGTGCCAGCAGTGAACAGGGGAGCGGCTACACCTTC CASSEQGSGYTF
NA NA 14 TRBJ1-5 TRBV6-2/TRBV6-3 TGTGCCAGCAGTTACCGGGGTTTATGGCAGCCCCAGCATTTT CASSYRGLWQPQHF
few NA 12 TRBJ1-1 TRBV30 TGTGCCTGGAATGAGGAGGGCACTGAAGCTTTCTTT CAWNEEGTEAFF
once TRBD1 14 TRBJ1-2 TRBV6-5 TGTGCCAGCAGGGCGACAGGGGTCCTGGGGGGCTACACCTTC CASRATGVLGGYTF
once TRBD2 21 TRBJ2-1 TRBV18 TGTGCCAGCTCAACAGCGCCGCCGGGACTAGCGGGGGGGCAGTCCTACAATGAGCAGTTCTTC CASSTAPPGLAGGQSYNEQFF
NA NA 15 TRBJ2-1 TRBV29-1 TGCAGCGTTGAAGTTGGGCTAGCCTTATTTAATGAGCAGTTCTTC CSVEVGLALFNEQFF
NA NA 15 TRBJ1-3 TRBV20-1 TGCAGTGCTAGTGCCGGGTCCATCTCTGGAAACACCATATATTTT CSASAGSISGNTIYF
NA TRBD1 15 TRBJ1-1 TRBV5-4 TGTGCCAGCAGCAGAATACAGGGGGTGAACACTGAAGCTTTCTTT CASSRIQGVNTEAFF
NA NA 14 TRBJ2-7 TRBV5-4 TGTGCCAGCAGCTTATTTGGTACAGGCTACGAGCAGTACTTC CASSLFGTGYEQYF
NA TRBD1 15 TRBJ1-1 TRBV5-1 TGCGCCAGCAGCACAGGGACAGGCGCCGGACAGAAAGCTTTCTTT CASSTGTGAGQKAFF
NA TRBD2 15 TRBJ2-5 TRBV3-1/TRBV3-2 TGTGCCAGCAGCCCTGTAGCGGGGGGGCCGAAGACCCAGTACTTC CASSPVAGGPKTQYF
NA NA 14 TRBJ1-5 TRBV25-1 TGTGCCAGCAGAAGCAGGGCTAGCAATCAGCCCCAGCATTTT CASRSRASNQPQHF
once NA 14 TRBJ1-4 TRBV5-1 TGCGCCAGCACCGGGGGTGCGACTAATGAAAAACTGTTTTTT CASTGGATNEKLFF
NA NA 14 TRBJ1-5 TRBV4-1 TGCGCCAGCAGCCAAGCGGGGTCGGGTCAGCCCCAGCATTTT CASSQAGSGQPQHF
NA TRBD1 15 TRBJ2-1 TRBV15 TGTGCCACCAGCAAAGACAGGGGCTCCTACAATGAGCAGTTCTTC CATSKDRGSYNEQFF
NA NA 15 TRBJ2-4 TRBV3-1/TRBV3-2 TGTGCCAGCAGCCAAGATCTAACAGATATAAACATTCAGTACTTC CASSQDLTDINIQYF